This record looks at one T cell receptor (beta chain) sequence and its context. As handled by the study authors: For nucleated cells, counts were estimated from reference gene primer amplification. Using immunoSEQ multiplex PCR, the repertoire was profiled, and TCRdb retains in-frame clones only, with some absent. V and J calls and clone size come straight from that table; D and trimming were deduced from the DNA. Among approximately 230,000 clones listed, around 89% were seen once. This CDR3 comprises 16 residues. V was clipped by 5 bases and J by 3 bases; unmatched bases: 6. Germline V lookup: CDR1 SGHNT, CDR2 YENEEA. This entry belongs to a study of blood T cell repertoires in COVID-19. On the study more broadly: Specimens from acute and convalescent COVID-19 originated in the United States, Italy and Spain. PBMCs, B-cell-depleted T cells, or T cells provided the cDNA or gDNA that made up the material.

Patients from Seattle were sampled longitudinally, starting during active infection. The sequencing input was peripheral blood. The chain has TRBV11-3 and TRBJ2-1, with TRBD2 identical over 11 bases. The origin of this receptor is a woman aged 25 to 39 with COVID-19, enrolled during active disease. CDR3 in amino acids: CASSARLAGNYNEQFF. DNA of the CDR3: TGTGCCAGCAGCGCAAGACTAGCGGGGAACTACAATGAGCAGTTCTTC.